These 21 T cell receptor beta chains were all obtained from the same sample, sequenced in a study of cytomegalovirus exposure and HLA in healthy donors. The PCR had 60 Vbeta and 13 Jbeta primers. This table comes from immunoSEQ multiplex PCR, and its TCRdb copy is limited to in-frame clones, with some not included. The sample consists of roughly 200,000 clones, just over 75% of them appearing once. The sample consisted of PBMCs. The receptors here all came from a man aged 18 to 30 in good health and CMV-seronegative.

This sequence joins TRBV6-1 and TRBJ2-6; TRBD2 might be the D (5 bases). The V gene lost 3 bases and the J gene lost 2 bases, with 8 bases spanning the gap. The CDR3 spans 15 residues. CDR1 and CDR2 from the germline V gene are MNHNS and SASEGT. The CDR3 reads CASSDPGAGANVLTF. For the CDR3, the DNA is TGTGCCAGCAGTGACCCCGGGGCTGGGGCCAACGTCCTGACTTTC.

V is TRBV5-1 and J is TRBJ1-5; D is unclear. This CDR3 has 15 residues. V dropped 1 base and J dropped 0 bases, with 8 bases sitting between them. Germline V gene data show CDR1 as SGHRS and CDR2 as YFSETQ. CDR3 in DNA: TGCGCCAGCAGCTTGACGGTGTATAGCAATCAGCCCCAGCATTTT. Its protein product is CASSLTVYSNQPQHF.

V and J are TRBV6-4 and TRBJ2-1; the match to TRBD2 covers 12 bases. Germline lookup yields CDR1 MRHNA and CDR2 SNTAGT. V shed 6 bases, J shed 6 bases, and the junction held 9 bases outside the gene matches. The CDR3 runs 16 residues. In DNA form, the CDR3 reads TGTGCCAGCAGATTTCCGACTAGCGGGAGTAGCAATGAGCAGTTCTTC. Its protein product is CASRFPTSGSSNEQFF.

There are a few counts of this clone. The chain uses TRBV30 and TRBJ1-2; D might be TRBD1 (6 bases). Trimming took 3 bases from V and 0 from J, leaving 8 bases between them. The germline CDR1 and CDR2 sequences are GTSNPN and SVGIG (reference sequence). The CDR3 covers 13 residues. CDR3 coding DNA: TGTGCCTGGAGCGGACAGTCTAACTATGGCTACACCTTC. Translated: CAWSGQSNYGYTF.

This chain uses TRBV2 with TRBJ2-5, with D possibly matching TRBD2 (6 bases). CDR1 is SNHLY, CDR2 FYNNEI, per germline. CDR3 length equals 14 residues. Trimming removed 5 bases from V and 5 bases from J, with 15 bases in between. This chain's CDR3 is CASSPWTGGETQYF. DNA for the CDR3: TGTGCCAGCAGTCCCTGGACTGGGGGGGAGACCCAGTACTTC.

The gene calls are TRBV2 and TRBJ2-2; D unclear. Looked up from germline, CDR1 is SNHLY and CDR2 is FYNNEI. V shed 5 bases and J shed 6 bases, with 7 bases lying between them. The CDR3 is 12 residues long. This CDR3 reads CASSLGAGELFF. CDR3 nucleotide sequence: TGTGCCAGCAGTCTTGGAGCCGGGGAGCTGTTTTTT.

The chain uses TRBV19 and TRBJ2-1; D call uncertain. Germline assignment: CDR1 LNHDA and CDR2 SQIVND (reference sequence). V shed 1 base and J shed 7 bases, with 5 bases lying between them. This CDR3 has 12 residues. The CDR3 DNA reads TGTGCCAGTAGTATAGCCAGGAATGAGCAGTTCTTC. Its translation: CASSIARNEQFF.

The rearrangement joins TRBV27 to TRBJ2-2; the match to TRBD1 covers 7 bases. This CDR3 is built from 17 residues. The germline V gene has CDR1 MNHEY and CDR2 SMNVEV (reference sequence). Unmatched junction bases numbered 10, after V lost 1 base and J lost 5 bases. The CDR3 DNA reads TGTGCCAGCAGTTTATATAGCAGACAGGGTTGGACCGGGGAGCTGTTTTTT. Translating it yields CASSLYSRQGWTGELFF.

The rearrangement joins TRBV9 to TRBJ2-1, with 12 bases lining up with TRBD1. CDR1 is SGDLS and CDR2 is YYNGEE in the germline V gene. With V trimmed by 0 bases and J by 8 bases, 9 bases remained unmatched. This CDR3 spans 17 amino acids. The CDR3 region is CASSVGVGTGGIYEQFF. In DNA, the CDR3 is TGTGCCAGCAGCGTAGGGGTTGGGACAGGGGGCATCTATGAGCAGTTCTTC.

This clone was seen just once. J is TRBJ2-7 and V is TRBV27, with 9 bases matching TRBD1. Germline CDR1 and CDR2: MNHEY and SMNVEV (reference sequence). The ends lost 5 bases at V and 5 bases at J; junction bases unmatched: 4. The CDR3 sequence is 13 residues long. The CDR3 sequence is CASSRTGEHEQYF. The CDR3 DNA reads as TGTGCCAGCAGTCGGACAGGGGAACACGAGCAGTACTTC.

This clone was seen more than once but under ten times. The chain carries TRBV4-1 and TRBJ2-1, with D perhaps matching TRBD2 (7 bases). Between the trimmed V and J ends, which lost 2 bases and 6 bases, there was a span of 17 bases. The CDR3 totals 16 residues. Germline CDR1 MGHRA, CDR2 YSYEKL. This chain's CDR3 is CASSQRGGGVFNEQFF. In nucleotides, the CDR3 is TGCGCCAGCAGCCAAAGGGGAGGGGGGGTTTTCAATGAGCAGTTCTTC.

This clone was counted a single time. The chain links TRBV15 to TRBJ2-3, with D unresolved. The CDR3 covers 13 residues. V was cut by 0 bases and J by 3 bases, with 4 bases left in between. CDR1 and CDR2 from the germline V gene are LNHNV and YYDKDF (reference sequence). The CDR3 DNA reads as TGTGCCACCAGCAGAGATAGAACAGATACGCAGTATTTT. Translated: CATSRDRTDTQYF.

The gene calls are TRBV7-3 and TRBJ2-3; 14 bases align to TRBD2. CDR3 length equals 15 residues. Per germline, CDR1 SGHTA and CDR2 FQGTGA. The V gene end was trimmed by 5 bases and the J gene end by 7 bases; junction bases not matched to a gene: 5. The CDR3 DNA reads TGTGCCAGCAGCCAGGGACTAGCGGGAGTAAATACGCAGTATTTT. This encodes CASSQGLAGVNTQYF.

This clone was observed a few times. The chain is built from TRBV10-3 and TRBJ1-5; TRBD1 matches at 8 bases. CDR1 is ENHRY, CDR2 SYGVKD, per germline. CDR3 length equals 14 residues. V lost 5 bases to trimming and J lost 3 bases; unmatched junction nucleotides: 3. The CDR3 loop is CAISMTGDNQPQHF. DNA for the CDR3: TGTGCCATCAGTATGACAGGGGACAATCAGCCCCAGCATTTT.

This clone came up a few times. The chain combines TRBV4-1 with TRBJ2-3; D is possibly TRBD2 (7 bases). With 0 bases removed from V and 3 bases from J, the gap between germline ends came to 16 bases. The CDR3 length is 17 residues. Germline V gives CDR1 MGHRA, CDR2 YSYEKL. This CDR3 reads CASSQDSGGLWTDTQYF. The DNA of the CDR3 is TGCGCCAGCAGCCAAGATTCGGGGGGCTTATGGACAGATACGCAGTATTTT.

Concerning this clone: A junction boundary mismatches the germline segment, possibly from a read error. CDR3 coding DNA: TGTGCCAGCAGCTTAGGGCCGGGACAGAAAGTTTTT. Amino acids: CASSLGPGQKVF. The chain links TRBV7-9 to TRBJ1-4; TRBD1 aligns across 7 bases. This CDR3 comprises 12 residues. The germline V gene encodes CDR1 SEHNR and CDR2 FQNEAQ (reference sequence).

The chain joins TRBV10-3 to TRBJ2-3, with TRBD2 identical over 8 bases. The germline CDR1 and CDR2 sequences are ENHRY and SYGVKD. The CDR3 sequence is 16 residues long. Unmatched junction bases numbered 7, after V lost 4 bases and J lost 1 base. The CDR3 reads CAISGPMREGTDTQYF. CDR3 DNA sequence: TGTGCCATCAGTGGACCTATGCGGGAGGGCACAGATACGCAGTATTTT.

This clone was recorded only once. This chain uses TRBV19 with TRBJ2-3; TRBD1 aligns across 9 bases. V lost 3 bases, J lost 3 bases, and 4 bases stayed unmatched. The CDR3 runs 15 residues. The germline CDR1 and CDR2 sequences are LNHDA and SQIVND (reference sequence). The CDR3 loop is CASSIPGQGTDTQYF. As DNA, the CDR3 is TGTGCCAGTAGTATTCCGGGACAGGGTACAGATACGCAGTATTTT.

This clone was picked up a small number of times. CDR3 sequence (DNA): TGTGCCAGCAGTCCAAAGACAGGGGTCTATGGCTACACCTTC. This gives the protein CASSPKTGVYGYTF. The rearrangement uses TRBV6-6 and TRBJ1-2; TRBD1 aligns across 8 bases. The CDR3 contains 14 residues. With 5 bases clipped from V and 4 bases from J, the junction kept 6 bases outside the gene matches. Germline V CDR1 and CDR2: MNHNY, SVGAGI (reference sequence).

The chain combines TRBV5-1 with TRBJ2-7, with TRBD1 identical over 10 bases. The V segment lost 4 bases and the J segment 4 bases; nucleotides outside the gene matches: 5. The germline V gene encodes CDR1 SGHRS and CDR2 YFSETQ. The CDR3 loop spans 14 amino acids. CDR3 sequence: CASSGGQGTYEQYF. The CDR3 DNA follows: TGCGCCAGCAGCGGGGGACAGGGGACGTACGAGCAGTACTTC.

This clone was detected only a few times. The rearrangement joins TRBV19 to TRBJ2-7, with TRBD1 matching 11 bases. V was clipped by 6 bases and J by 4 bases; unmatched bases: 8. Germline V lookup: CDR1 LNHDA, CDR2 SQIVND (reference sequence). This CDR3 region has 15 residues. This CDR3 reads CASRQRTGGAYEQYF. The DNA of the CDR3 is TGTGCCAGTAGGCAAAGGACAGGGGGCGCGTACGAGCAGTACTTC.